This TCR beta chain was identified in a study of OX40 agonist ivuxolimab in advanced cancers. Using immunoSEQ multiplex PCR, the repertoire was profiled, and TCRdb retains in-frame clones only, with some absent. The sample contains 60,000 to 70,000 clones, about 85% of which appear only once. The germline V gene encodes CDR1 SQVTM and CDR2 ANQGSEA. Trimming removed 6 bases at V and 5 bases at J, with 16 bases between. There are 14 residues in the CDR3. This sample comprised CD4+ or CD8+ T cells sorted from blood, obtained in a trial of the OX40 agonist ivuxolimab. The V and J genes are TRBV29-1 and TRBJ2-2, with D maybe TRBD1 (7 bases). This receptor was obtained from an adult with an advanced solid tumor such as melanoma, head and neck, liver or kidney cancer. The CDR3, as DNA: TGCAGCGTGCTCAGGGGGGAGCTGACCGGGGAGCTGTTTTTT. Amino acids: CSVLRGELTGELFF.